This paragraph covers one T cell receptor beta chain sequence. Its antigen is unidentified. Everyone who donated was a Caucasian adult who lived in Nashville, Tennessee. This CDR3 spans 13 amino acids. Germline values: CDR1 MNHEY, CDR2 SVGAGI. V was pared by 7 bases and J by 8 bases, with 6 bases of the junction left unmatched. These data belong to a study of shared clonotypes between healthy human individuals. Points from the study as a whole: There were few donors, and this limited the genetic and exposure-history diversity represented. Lower generation probabilities were found for non-shared clonotypes than for those shared by all four donors.

Profiling relied on immunoSEQ multiplex PCR, and the TCRdb table lists in-frame clones only, not all of them. The sample has just over 2,000,000 clones; approximately 95% are singletons. The clonotype originates from a man aged 18 to 30 in good health. The chain is built from TRBV6-5 and TRBJ2-4; 9 positions match TRBD1. Sequenced sample: naive CD4+ T cells sorted from blood. The subset was: CD45RA+ positively selected. In DNA form, the CDR3 reads TGTGCCAGCAACCGGGGACAGGGAGACATTCAGTACTTC. As protein: CASNRGQGDIQYF.